This T cell receptor (beta chain) was sequenced in a study of regulatory T cells in long-lasting Graves disease. Findings of the study overall: Newly diagnosed Graves' patients exceeded persistent ones in TCR diversity. Newly diagnosed disease favored TRBV20-1 and TRBJ2-1 over persistent disease. More public clonotypes were shared by persistent patients (about 3,000) than by new patients (around 990).

Assembly of TCR beta libraries relied on iRepertoire HTBI primers together with Arm-PCR of CDR3 regions. Each CDR3 protein gets one entry after TCRdb re-called the multiplex PCR reads with MiXCR. The sample carries about 320,000 distinct CDR3 sequences, 15% to 20% recorded once. With regard to this clonotype: Its antigen remains unknown.

V lost 6 bases, J lost 5 bases, and 23 bases lay in between. The CDR3 is 17 residues long. Germline CDR1 reads MDHEN; CDR2 reads SYDVKM. Sample time point: newly diagnosed GD, antithyroid drugs for less than 3 months. Scientists built the TCR library using RNA that was extracted from PBMCs. The chain has TRBV28 and TRBJ2-1; possible D gene TRBD2, 6 bases. The source material was peripheral blood mononuclear cells (PBMCs), sampled at new diagnosis, from a patient treated with antithyroid drugs. The TCR comes from a female donor with Graves disease. The CDR3 sequence: CASSPQPDLALNNEQFF. In nucleotides, the CDR3 is TGTGCCAGCAGCCCCCAGCCGGATCTAGCGCTTAACAATGAGCAGTTCTTC.